This T cell receptor beta chain was observed in a study of shared clonotypes between healthy human individuals. Some 30,000 T cell genomes, or approximately 0.2 ug DNA, went into the sorted-subset replicate PCRs. Assay used: immunoSEQ multiplex PCR; TCRdb lists only in-frame clones, some missing. Of approximately 2,200,000 clones in the sample, 85% to 95% were seen once. Points from the study as a whole: When naive CD4 clonotypes were compared across a few donors, about 5% were shared. Rarefaction indicated that sorted-subset sequencing remained incomplete although depth was large.

With respect to this clone: The antigen remains unidentified.

CD45RO-negative, CCR7-selected cells formed the naive CD8 fraction, which excluded terminally differentiated effector memory CD45RA+ cells. The source material was naive CD8+ T cells from PBMCs. The source of this sequence is a young man in good health. Some clones in this sample may be carry-over from other donors' samples.

The chain's CDR3 is CASSQETVGLTGELFF. The CDR3 DNA reads as TGCGCCAGCAGCCAAGAGACAGTGGGGTTAACCGGGGAGCTGTTTTTT. The rearrangement links TRBV4-1 to TRBJ2-2; weak D call: TRBD1 (5 bases). Germline CDR1 is MGHRA and CDR2 is YSYEKL. The ends were cut back, 0 bases at V and 5 bases at J, with 13 bases in the middle. The CDR3 has 16 amino acids.